Presented here are 7 T cell receptor beta chains from one specimen sequenced in a study of T cell repertoires in cytomegalovirus infection. TCRdb re-derived calls from the reads in MiXCR, one entry per CDR3 protein. This sample has just under 300,000 distinct CDR3 sequences, with about 8.8% found just once. The sequenced sample consisted of PBMCs. Every receptor here comes from a human donor in good health (CMV status not recorded). Some clones in this sample may be carry-over from other donors' samples.

The chain couples TRBV29-1 to TRBJ2-7, with D perhaps TRBD1 or TRBD2 (6 bases each). CDR1 SQVTM and CDR2 ANQGSEA come from the germline V gene. This CDR3 region has 14 residues. Between the trimmed V and J ends, which lost 6 bases and 7 bases, there was a span of 22 bases. The CDR3 spells CSVFSGGINLEQYF. CDR3 coding DNA: TGCAGCGTATTCTCCGGGGGCATAAATCTAGAGCAGTACTTC.

This clonotype was counted at least ten times. The chain combines TRBV7-2 with TRBJ1-2; tentatively, D is TRBD1 (5 bases). Germline V gene sequence: CDR1 SGHTA, CDR2 FQGNSA. V was cut by 4 bases and J by 7 bases, with 16 bases left in between. The CDR3 consists of 14 residues. The CDR3 DNA is TGTGCCAGCAGCTGGGAGGGCAGGGCCAGTGGCTACACCTTC. The encoded protein is CASSWEGRASGYTF.

The sample holds many counts of this clonotype. V and J are TRBV7-6 and TRBJ2-3, with D perhaps TRBD1 or TRBD2 (5 bases each). V lost 1 base and J 3 bases, leaving 11 bases between the germline ends. The germline CDR1 and CDR2 sequences are SGHVS and FNYEAQ. The CDR3 is 15 amino acids. The CDR3: CASSLGGSGTDTQYF. The CDR3 DNA sequence: TGTGCCAGCAGCTTAGGGGGCTCGGGGACAGATACGCAGTATTTT.

V gene TRBV10-3 combines with J gene TRBJ2-2; 16 bases align to TRBD2. J was trimmed by 4 bases and V by 6 bases; bases with no gene match: 14. This CDR3 comprises 20 residues. In germline, CDR1 is ENHRY, CDR2 SYGVKD. This CDR3 is CAIRIPPGTSGGGRTGELFF. The CDR3, as DNA: TGTGCCATCAGGATCCCCCCCGGGACTAGCGGGGGGGGGCGCACCGGGGAGCTGTTTTTT.

The sample holds many counts of this clonotype. The gene calls are TRBV5-6 and TRBJ1-1, with D perhaps TRBD1 (5 bases). CDR3 length: 13 amino acids. Trimming cost V 0 bases and J 6 bases, with 9 bases left between them. CDR1 and CDR2 (germline): SGHDT, YYEEEE. The CDR3 protein is CASSLAGRSEAFF. The DNA for the CDR3 is TGTGCCAGCAGCTTGGCAGGGAGGTCTGAAGCTTTCTTT.

This clonotype was detected ten times or more. The chain joins TRBV7-9 to TRBJ2-1, with 8 bases fitting TRBD2. This CDR3 region has 15 residues. Per the germline V gene, CDR1 is SEHNR and CDR2 is FQNEAQ (reference sequence). J gave up 3 bases and V 3 bases, and 4 bases lay outside the gene matches. The CDR3 DNA reads TGTGCCAGCAGCTTTACCGGGGGGGACTACAATGAGCAGTTCTTC. It encodes CASSFTGGDYNEQFF.

This clonotype was observed a few times. The V gene is TRBV3-1, the J gene TRBJ1-1; TRBD1 aligns across 7 bases. Germline CDR1 LGHDT, CDR2 YNNKEL (reference sequence). J gave up 8 bases and V 3 bases, and 9 bases lay outside the gene matches. The CDR3 covers 14 residues. CDR3 in DNA: TGTGCCAGCAGCCACCCCCTTACAGGGGCAGAAGCTTTCTTT. Its protein product is CASSHPLTGAEAFF.